This TCR beta chain was identified during a study of cytomegalovirus exposure and HLA in healthy donors. In regard to this clone: Its antigen is undetermined.

Trimming removed 4 bases from V and 3 bases from J, with 19 bases in between. Germline V gene lookup returns CDR1 MGHRA and CDR2 YSYEKL. CDR3 length equals 16 residues. The donors, nominally healthy at sampling, likely had unrecorded immune exposures. 60 Vbeta and 13 Jbeta primers were used in PCR. Data came from immunoSEQ multiplex PCR; TCRdb stores just in-frame clones and leaves some out. The sample has fewer than 200,000 clones, roughly 80% seen once; the top ten hold less than 2.5%. Study-wide findings and caveats: With DRB1 most and HLA-C fewest, TCR association rates differed between HLA loci in a later analysis. Associated with HLA alleles at 0.05 false discovery rate in a later analysis were 17,000 or so TCR beta sequences. Among the sequence variants, a highly shared cluster was likely an artifact of sequencing.

The chain has TRBV4-1 and TRBJ2-7, with D perhaps matching TRBD1 (5 bases). Sequencing input: PBMCs. The receptor was isolated from a male donor in good health and CMV-seronegative. CDR3 sequence reads: CASSPRTSGQVYEQYF. DNA of the CDR3: TGCGCCAGCAGCCCCAGGACGTCTGGACAAGTCTACGAGCAGTACTTC.